The 20 T cell receptor beta chains presented below share a single source sample, sequenced in a study of T-cell reconstitution after alpha-beta-depleted transplantation in children. As it was prepared, the TCRbeta library received unique molecular identifiers. Via MiXCR, TCRdb re-called the PCR reads, giving one row per CDR3 protein. The sample contains about 460,000 distinct CDR3 sequences, under 15% of which appear only once. The specimen comprised PBMCs from the stem cell graft donor, sampled from the stem cell graft. The receptor set was obtained from a human donor who donated a stem cell graft to a child with combined immunodeficiency.

Ten or more counts support this clonotype. The chain links TRBV12-3 or TRBV12-4 to TRBJ2-5; D possibly corresponds to TRBD1 (6 bases). The V gene lost 2 bases and the J gene lost 2 bases, with 9 bases spanning the gap. The CDR3 totals 14 residues. The CDR3: CASSLTGSQETQYF. The DNA for the CDR3 is TGTGCCAGCAGTTTAACAGGGAGTCAAGAGACCCAGTACTTC.

This clonotype was found a few times. The chain employs TRBV18 and TRBJ2-1, with 7 bases lining up with TRBD1. The CDR3 extends over 18 amino acids. Unmatched junction bases numbered 19, after V lost 6 bases and J lost 5 bases. Germline assignment: CDR1 KGHSH and CDR2 LQKENI. DNA of the CDR3: TGTGCCAGCTCCCGACTTCAGCCCGACAGGGAACATGACAATGAGCAGTTCTTC. Residues: CASSRLQPDREHDNEQFF.

The chain carries TRBV12-2 and TRBJ2-4; the D call of TRBD1 is as the table states it, not checked on the DNA. TRBV12-2 is a pseudogene locus. The CDR3 loop spans 17 amino acids. In DNA form, the CDR3 reads TGTGCAAGTCGCTTAGCGATGACAGGGCCAGCCAAAAACATTCAGTACTTC. Translating it yields CASRLAMTGPAKNIQYF.

On this clonotype itself: This is likely a read error, given that the CDR3 carries no conserved phenylalanine or tryptophan at its end. The chain uses TRBV5-1 and TRBJ2-1; 7 bases agree with TRBD1. Germline values: CDR1 SGHRS, CDR2 YFSETQ. There are 14 residues in the CDR3. V dropped 3 bases and J dropped 5; count of bases not matched to a gene: 5. The CDR3 DNA sequence: TGCGCCAGCAGCTACGGGGACAGCCACAATGAGCAGTTCCTC. It yields the protein CASSYGDSHNEQFL.

The J gene is TRBJ2-1, the V gene TRBV2; 15 bases line up with TRBD2. This CDR3 contains 16 residues. Germline V lookup: CDR1 SNHLY, CDR2 FYNNEI. The J segment lost 9 bases and the V segment lost 5 bases, leaving 8 bases of the junction unmatched. Written as DNA, the CDR3 is TGTGCCAGCAGTCCCGGACTAGCGGGGGGGCGAAGTGAGCAGTTCTTC. Translation gives CASSPGLAGGRSEQFF.

This clonotype was recorded at least ten times. The rearrangement uses TRBV7-8 and TRBJ2-3, with 9 bases aligning to TRBD2. The CDR3 is 16 amino acids. Trimming at V came to 5 bases and at J to 5 bases, leaving 11 bases not matched to a gene. The germline gives CDR1 SGHVS, CDR2 FQNEAQ. CDR3 nucleotide sequence: TGTGCCAGCAGCCAGGTCGGCGGGGGGGCCGGAGATACGCAGTATTTT. Translation: CASSQVGGGAGDTQYF.

The chain carries TRBV4-2 and TRBJ1-4; possible D gene TRBD1, 5 bases. Germline CDR1 and CDR2: LGHNA and YNFKEQ. With 0 bases removed from V and 7 bases from J, the gap between germline ends came to 18 bases. The CDR3 has 17 amino acids. The CDR3 region is CASSQDRGSGNSEKLFF. As DNA, the CDR3 is TGTGCCAGCAGCCAAGATAGGGGAAGCGGTAATAGTGAAAAACTGTTTTTT.

At least ten counts were recorded for this clonotype. The chain joins TRBV20-1 to TRBJ1-2, with D hard to call. The ends were cut back, 2 bases at V and 1 base at J, with 11 bases in the middle. Looked up from germline, CDR1 is DFQATT and CDR2 is SNEGSKA (reference sequence). The CDR3 consists of 14 residues. CDR3 residues: CSARNSGFNYGYTF. CDR3 nucleotides: TGCAGTGCTAGAAATTCCGGTTTTAACTATGGCTACACCTTC.

This clonotype was observed a few times. This chain joins TRBV24-1 and TRBJ2-7, with 7 bases fitting TRBD1. CDR1 is KGHDR and CDR2 is SFDVKD in the germline V gene. This CDR3 spans 16 amino acids. Unmatched junction bases numbered 10, after V lost 2 bases and J lost 4 bases. In nucleotides, the CDR3 is TGTGCCACCAGTGATTCCTCGACAGGGCGAATTTACGAGCAGTACTTC. It yields the protein CATSDSSTGRIYEQYF.

The genes are TRBV11-2 and TRBJ2-1; 9 positions agree with TRBD2. The CDR3 is 17 amino acids. Germline CDR1 is SGHAT and CDR2 is FQNNGV. Trimming at V came to 5 bases and at J to 0 bases, leaving 8 bases not matched to a gene. In nucleotides, the CDR3 is TGTGCCAGCAGCGCAAGACTAGCGGTGAACTCCTACAATGAGCAGTTCTTC. Protein: CASSARLAVNSYNEQFF.

The CDR3 here is CATRAGENYNEQFF. The CDR3 DNA sequence: TGTGCCACCCGGGCAGGAGAAAACTACAATGAGCAGTTCTTC. This chain joins TRBV24-1 and TRBJ2-1; no reliable D call. V shed 9 bases and J shed 3 bases, with 14 bases lying between them. Germline V lookup: CDR1 KGHDR, CDR2 SFDVKD. This CDR3 is 14 amino acids long.

The J gene is TRBJ2-3, the V gene TRBV20-1; the D gene is possibly TRBD2 (5 bases). The CDR3 loop spans 15 amino acids. The germline V gene encodes CDR1 DFQATT and CDR2 SNEGSKA (reference sequence). With 3 bases removed from V and 0 bases from J, the gap between germline ends came to 13 bases. CDR3 coding DNA: TGCAGTGCTAGCCTCTTTCGCGGGAGCACAGATACGCAGTATTTT. Translating it yields CSASLFRGSTDTQYF.

This clonotype was recorded many times. The chain employs TRBV6-1 and TRBJ2-2; TRBD1 agrees at 8 bases. The CDR3 runs to 16 residues. Losses at the gene ends were 4 bases for V and 6 bases for J; bases not matched to a gene: 10. Germline V gene sequence: CDR1 MNHNS, CDR2 SASEGT. The CDR3 reads CASSVLQGGEAGELFF. CDR3 coding DNA: TGTGCCAGCAGTGTCCTACAGGGGGGAGAAGCCGGGGAGCTGTTTTTT.

This clonotype was detected ten times or more. The CDR3 reads CASSVDQGQKINNYGYTF. The DNA of the CDR3 is TGTGCCAGCAGCGTAGACCAGGGTCAAAAAATCAACAACTATGGCTACACCTTC. This rearrangement joins TRBV9 to TRBJ1-2, with D possibly matching TRBD1 (5 bases). Germline values: CDR1 SGDLS, CDR2 YYNGEE. The V and J ends lost 0 bases and 2 bases respectively, with 20 bases between them. This CDR3 is 18 amino acids long.

This clonotype was picked up a small number of times. The J gene is TRBJ2-5, the V gene TRBV11-2; 8 bases are shared with TRBD1. This CDR3 comprises 15 residues. After removal of 8 bases from V and 3 bases from J, the junction contained 11 bases not matched to a gene. Germline assignment: CDR1 SGHAT and CDR2 FQNNGV. The CDR3 loop reads CASEPFRGREETQYF. CDR3 sequence (DNA): TGTGCCAGCGAACCCTTCAGGGGGCGCGAAGAGACCCAGTACTTC.

The chain is built from TRBV20-1 and TRBJ1-1; 12 bases are a match to TRBD1. V gave up 3 bases and J gave up 4 bases; unmatched junction bases: 6. The CDR3 totals 15 residues. Germline V CDR1 and CDR2: DFQATT, SNEGSKA (reference sequence). This CDR3 is CSASRDRGLGTEAFF. The CDR3 DNA sequence: TGCAGTGCTAGCCGGGACAGGGGGCTTGGCACTGAAGCTTTCTTT.

This clonotype was counted between two and nine times. The V call is TRBV20-1, the J call TRBJ2-1, with 10 bases lining up with TRBD2. Germline CDR1 and CDR2: DFQATT and SNEGSKA (reference sequence). The CDR3 runs to 15 residues. J gave up 5 bases and V 0 bases, and 4 bases lay outside the gene matches. Here the CDR3 reads CSARDLAGDDNEQFF. CDR3 bases: TGCAGTGCTAGAGATCTAGCGGGAGATGACAATGAGCAGTTCTTC.

The CDR3 loop is CASSLAKSRAYNEQFF. The CDR3 bases are TGTGCCAGCAGCTTAGCCAAAAGCCGTGCCTACAATGAGCAGTTCTTC. The chain is built from TRBV7-2 and TRBJ2-1, with D uncertain. The CDR3 is made up of 16 amino acids. Germline V lookup: CDR1 SGHTA, CDR2 FQGNSA. V lost 0 bases, J lost 2 bases, and 11 bases lay in between.

This clonotype was picked up many times. V gene TRBV5-5 combines with J gene TRBJ2-7, with D unresolved. The V and J ends lost 0 bases and 4 bases respectively, with 5 bases between them. The CDR3 covers 12 residues. Germline V lookup: CDR1 SGHKS, CDR2 YYEKEE (reference sequence). The CDR3 nucleotides read TGTGCCAGCAGCTTGGTAGGTTACGAGCAGTACTTC. Its translation is CASSLVGYEQYF.

The table lists this clonotype with a count of one. The rearrangement joins TRBV27 to TRBJ2-5; 11 bases fit TRBD2. Germline trimming cut 5 bases from V and 3 bases from J; bases unmatched to any gene: 8. This CDR3 has 16 amino acids. The germline V gene has CDR1 MNHEY and CDR2 SMNVEV (reference sequence). As DNA, the CDR3 is TGTGCCAGCAGTATTAGCGGGGGGGCCGTGGAAGAGACCCAGTACTTC. This translates into CASSISGGAVEETQYF.